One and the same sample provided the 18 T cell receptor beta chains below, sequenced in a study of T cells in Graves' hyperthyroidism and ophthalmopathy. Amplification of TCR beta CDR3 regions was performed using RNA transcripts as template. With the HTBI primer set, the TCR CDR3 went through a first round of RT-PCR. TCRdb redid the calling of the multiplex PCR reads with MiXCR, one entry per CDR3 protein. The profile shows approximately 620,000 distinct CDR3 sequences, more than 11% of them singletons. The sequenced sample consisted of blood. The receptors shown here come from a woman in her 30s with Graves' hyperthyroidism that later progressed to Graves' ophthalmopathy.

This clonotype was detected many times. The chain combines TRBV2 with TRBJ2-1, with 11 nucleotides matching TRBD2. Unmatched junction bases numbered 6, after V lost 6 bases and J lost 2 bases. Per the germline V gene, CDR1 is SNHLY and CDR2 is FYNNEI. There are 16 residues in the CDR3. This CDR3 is CASRDYSGRAYNEQFF. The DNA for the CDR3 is TGTGCCAGCAGGGATTATAGCGGGAGGGCCTACAATGAGCAGTTCTTC. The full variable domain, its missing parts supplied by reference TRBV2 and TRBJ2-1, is EPEVTQTPSHQVTQMGQEVILRCVPISNHLYFYWYRQILGQKVEFLVSFYNNEISEKSEIFDDQFSVERPDGSNFTLKIRSTKLEDSAMYFCASRDYSGRAYNEQFFGPGTRLTVL.

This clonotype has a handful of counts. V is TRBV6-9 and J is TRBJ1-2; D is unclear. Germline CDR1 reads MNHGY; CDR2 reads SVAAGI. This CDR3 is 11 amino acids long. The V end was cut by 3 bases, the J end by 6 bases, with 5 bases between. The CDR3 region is CASSYGDGYTF. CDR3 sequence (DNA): TGTGCCAGCAGTTACGGCGATGGCTACACCTTC.

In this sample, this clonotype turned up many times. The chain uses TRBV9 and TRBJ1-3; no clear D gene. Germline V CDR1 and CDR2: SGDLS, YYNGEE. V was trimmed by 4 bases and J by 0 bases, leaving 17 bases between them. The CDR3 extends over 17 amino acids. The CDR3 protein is CASSIQATASSGNTIYF. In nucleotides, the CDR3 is TGTGCCAGCAGCATCCAAGCGACGGCGAGCTCTGGAAACACCATATATTTT.

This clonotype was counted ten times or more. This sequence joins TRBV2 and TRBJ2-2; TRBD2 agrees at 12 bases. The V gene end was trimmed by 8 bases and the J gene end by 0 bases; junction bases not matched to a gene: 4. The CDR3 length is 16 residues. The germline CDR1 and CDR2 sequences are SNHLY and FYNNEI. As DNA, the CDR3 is TGTGCCAGCCGGACTAGCGGGATTACGAACACCGGGGAGCTGTTTTTT. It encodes CASRTSGITNTGELFF.

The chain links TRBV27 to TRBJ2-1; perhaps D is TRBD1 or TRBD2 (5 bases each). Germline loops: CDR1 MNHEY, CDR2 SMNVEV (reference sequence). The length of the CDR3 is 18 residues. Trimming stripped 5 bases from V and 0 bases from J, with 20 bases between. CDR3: CASSARLRGGDSYNEQFF. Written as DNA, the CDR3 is TGTGCCAGCAGTGCACGCCTGAGGGGCGGAGACTCCTACAATGAGCAGTTCTTC.

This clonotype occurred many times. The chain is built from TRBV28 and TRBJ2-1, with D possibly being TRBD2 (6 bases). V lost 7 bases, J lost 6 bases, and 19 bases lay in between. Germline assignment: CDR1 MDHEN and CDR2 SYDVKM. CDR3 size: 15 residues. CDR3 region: CASTVSRGRGNEQFF. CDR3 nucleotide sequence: TGTGCCAGCACAGTTTCGAGAGGGCGGGGCAATGAGCAGTTCTTC.

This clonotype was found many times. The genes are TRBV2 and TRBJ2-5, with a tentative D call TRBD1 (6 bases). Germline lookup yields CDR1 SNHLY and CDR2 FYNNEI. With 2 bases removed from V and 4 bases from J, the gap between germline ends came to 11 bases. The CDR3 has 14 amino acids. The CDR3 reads CASSENRAGETQYF. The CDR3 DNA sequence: TGTGCCAGCAGTGAAAACAGGGCAGGAGAGACCCAGTACTTC.

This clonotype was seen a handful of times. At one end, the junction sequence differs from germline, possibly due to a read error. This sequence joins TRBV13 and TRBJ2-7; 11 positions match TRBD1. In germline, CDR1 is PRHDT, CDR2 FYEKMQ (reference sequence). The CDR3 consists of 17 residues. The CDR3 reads CASSLGYRTGGSYEHYF. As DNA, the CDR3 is TGTGCCAGCAGCTTAGGTTACAGGACAGGGGGCTCCTACGAGCACTACTTC.

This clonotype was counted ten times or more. CDR3 in amino acids: CASSQDSSGNTIYF. Here the CDR3 DNA reads TGTGCCAGCAGCCAAGACAGCTCTGGAAACACCATATATTTT. V usage is TRBV3-1 and J usage is TRBJ1-3; D ambiguous. Germline V CDR1 and CDR2: LGHDT, YNNKEL (reference sequence). Trimming cost V 0 bases and J 0 bases, with 3 bases left between them. This CDR3 comprises 14 residues.

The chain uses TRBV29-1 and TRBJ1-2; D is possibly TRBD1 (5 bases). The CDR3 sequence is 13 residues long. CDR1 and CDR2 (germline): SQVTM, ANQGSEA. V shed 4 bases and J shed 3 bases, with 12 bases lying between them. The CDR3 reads CSVATGTDYGYTF. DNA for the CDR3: TGCAGCGTTGCCACCGGGACGGACTATGGCTACACCTTC.

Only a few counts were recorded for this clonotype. DNA for the CDR3: TGTGCCAGCAGTTACCCCGCCGGGACAGACACATACTACGAGCAGTACTTC. Amino acids: CASSYPAGTDTYYEQYF. The chain is built from TRBV6-5 and TRBJ2-7; TRBD1 aligns across 7 bases. This CDR3 contains 17 residues. Germline V gives CDR1 MNHEY, CDR2 SVGAGI. After removal of 2 bases from V and 3 bases from J, the junction contained 13 bases not matched to a gene.

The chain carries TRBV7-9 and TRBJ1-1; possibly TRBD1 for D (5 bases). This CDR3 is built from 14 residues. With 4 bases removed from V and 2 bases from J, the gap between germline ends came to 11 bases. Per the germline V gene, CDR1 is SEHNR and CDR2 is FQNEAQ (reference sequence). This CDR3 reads CASSYPGPNTEAFF. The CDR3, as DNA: TGTGCCAGCAGCTATCCGGGACCTAACACTGAAGCTTTCTTT.

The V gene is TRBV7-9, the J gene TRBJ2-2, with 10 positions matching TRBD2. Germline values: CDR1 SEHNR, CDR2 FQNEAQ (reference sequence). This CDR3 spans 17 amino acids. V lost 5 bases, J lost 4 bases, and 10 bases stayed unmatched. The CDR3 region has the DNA TGTGCCAGCAGCCGAAGGCTAGCGGGAGTGGGCACCGGGGAGCTGTTTTTT. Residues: CASSRRLAGVGTGELFF.

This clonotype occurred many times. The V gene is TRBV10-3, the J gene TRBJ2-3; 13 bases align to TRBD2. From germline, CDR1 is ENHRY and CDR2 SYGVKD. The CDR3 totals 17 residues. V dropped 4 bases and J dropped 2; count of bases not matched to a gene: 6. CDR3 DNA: TGTGCCATCAGTGGACTAGCGGGAGGCCTCGTCACAGATACGCAGTATTTT. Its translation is CAISGLAGGLVTDTQYF.

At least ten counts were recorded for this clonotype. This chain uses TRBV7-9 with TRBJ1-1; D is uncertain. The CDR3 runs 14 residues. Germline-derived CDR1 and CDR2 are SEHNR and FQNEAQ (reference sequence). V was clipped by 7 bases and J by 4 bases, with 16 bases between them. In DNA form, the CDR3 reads TGTGCCAGCATGGTGCGAGGGTCCGGCACTGAAGCTTTCTTT. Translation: CASMVRGSGTEAFF.

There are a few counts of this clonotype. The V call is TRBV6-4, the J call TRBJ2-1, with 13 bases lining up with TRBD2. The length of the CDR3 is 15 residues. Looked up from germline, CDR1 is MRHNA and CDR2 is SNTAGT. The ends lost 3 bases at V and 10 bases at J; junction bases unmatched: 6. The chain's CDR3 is CASSETSGREGEQFF. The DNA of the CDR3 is TGTGCCAGCAGTGAAACTAGCGGGAGGGAAGGAGAGCAGTTCTTC.

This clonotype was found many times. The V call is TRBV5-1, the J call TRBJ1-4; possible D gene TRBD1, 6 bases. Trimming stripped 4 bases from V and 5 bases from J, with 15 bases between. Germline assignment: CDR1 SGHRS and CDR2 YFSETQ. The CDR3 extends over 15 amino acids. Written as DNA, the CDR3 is TGCGCCAGCAGCAACCCGGACAGCCACAATGAAAAACTGTTTTTT. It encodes CASSNPDSHNEKLFF.

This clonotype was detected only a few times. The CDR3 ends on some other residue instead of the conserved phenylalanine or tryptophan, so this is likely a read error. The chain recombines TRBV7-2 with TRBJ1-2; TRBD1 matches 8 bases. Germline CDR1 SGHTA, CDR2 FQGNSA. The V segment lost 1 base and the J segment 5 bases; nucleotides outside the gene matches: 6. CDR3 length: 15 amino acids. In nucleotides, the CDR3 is TGTGCCAGCAGCTTAGGAACAGGGGGGAATTATGGCTACACCCTC. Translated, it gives CASSLGTGGNYGYTL.